This TCR beta chain was captured in a study of cytomegalovirus exposure and HLA in healthy donors. Study conclusions and caveats: In a later analysis, CMV-associated beta chains were mostly HLA-associated, it appeared. The study designated fewer than 200 TCR beta chains cytomegalovirus-associated.

The study ran its PCR with 60 Vbeta and 13 Jbeta primers. Clones were sequenced by immunoSEQ multiplex PCR, and TCRdb holds only the in-frame ones, with some missing. This sample's table has 220,000 or so clones. Remarks on this clone: Its specificity is unknown.

The CDR3 consists of 14 residues. Germline V gene lookup returns CDR1 SGHTA and CDR2 FQGTGA. Trimming cost V 5 bases and J 5 bases, with 12 bases left between them. The sequencing sample was made of PBMCs. The origin of this receptor is a girl aged 2 to 10 in good health and CMV-seropositive. The V call is TRBV7-3, the J call TRBJ2-2; possible D gene TRBD2, 5 bases. CDR3 sequence: CASSPYGDTGELFF. The CDR3 DNA reads TGTGCCAGCAGCCCCTACGGGGATACCGGGGAGCTGTTTTTT. Together with reference TRBV7-3 and TRBJ2-2, the CDR3 gives the full variable domain: GAGVSQTPSNKVTEKGKYVELRCDPISGHTALYWYRQSLGQGPEFLIYFQGTGAADDSGLPNDRFFAVRPEGSVSTLKIQRTERGDSAVYLCASSPYGDTGELFFGEGSRLTVL.